This passage covers 31 T cell receptor beta chains from one sample sequenced in a study of T cell clonotyping in hematopoietic cell transplantation. The sample's time point: recipient sample about 28 days before transplant, after cytoreduction. Libraries were prepared by immunoSEQ multiplex PCR; TCRdb keeps only in-frame clonotypes and omits some of them. The sample consists of approximately 44,000 clones, roughly four fifths of them appearing once. The source material was peripheral blood mononuclear cells, sampled before stem cell transplant. The receptors derive from a man aged 55-75 years with myelodysplastic syndrome. Some clones in this sample may be carry-over from other donors' samples.

The chain recombines TRBV6-6 with TRBJ2-1; 10 bases are a match to TRBD1. Germline lookup yields CDR1 MNHNY and CDR2 SVGAGI (reference sequence). J gave up 6 bases and V 6 bases, and 8 bases lay outside the gene matches. The CDR3 is 15 amino acids. The CDR3 loop is CASRKTGTGVNEQFF. CDR3 coding DNA: TGTGCCAGCAGGAAAACCGGGACAGGGGTCAATGAGCAGTTCTTC.

V gene TRBV19 combines with J gene TRBJ1-2; a weak D match, TRBD1 (6 bases). The CDR3 is 14 residues long. Trimming shortened V by 3 bases and J by 4 bases, and 12 bases separated the two germline ends. The germline V gene has CDR1 LNHDA and CDR2 SQIVND (reference sequence). The CDR3, as DNA: TGTGCCAGTAGTATGCAGGGGAGGACCTATGGCTACACCTTC. The encoded protein is CASSMQGRTYGYTF.

This clone has a handful of counts. This sequence joins TRBV5-6 and TRBJ2-7, with no clear D. The V gene lost 2 bases and the J gene lost 2 bases, with 8 bases spanning the gap. The length of the CDR3 is 13 residues. CDR1 and CDR2 from the germline V gene are SGHDT and YYEEEE. CDR3 residues: CASSLSGTYEQYF. CDR3 sequence (DNA): TGTGCCAGCAGCTTATCTGGAACCTACGAGCAGTACTTC. Supplemented by reference TRBV5-6 and TRBJ2-7, the full variable domain reads DAGVTQSPTHLIKTRGQQVTLRCSPKSGHDTVSWYQQALGQGPQFIFQYYEEEERQRGNFPDRFSGHQFPNYSSELNVNALLLGDSALYLCASSLSGTYEQYFGPGTRLTVT.

V usage is TRBV28 and J usage is TRBJ2-7, with 16 positions matching TRBD2. The V gene end was trimmed by 3 bases and the J gene end by 4 bases; junction bases not matched to a gene: 9. Germline V lookup: CDR1 MDHEN, CDR2 SYDVKM. The CDR3 is 18 residues long. CDR3 protein: CASSFSSGLAGGLYEQYF. As DNA, the CDR3 is TGTGCCAGCAGTTTCTCCTCGGGACTAGCGGGGGGGTTATACGAGCAGTACTTC. The full variable domain, its missing parts supplied by reference TRBV28 and TRBJ2-7, is DVKVTQSSRYLVKRTGEKVFLECVQDMDHENMFWYRQDPGLGLRLIYFSYDVKMKEKGDIPEGYSVSREKKERFSLILESASTNQTSMYLCASSFSSGLAGGLYEQYFGPGTRLTVT.

The chain joins TRBV25-1 to TRBJ2-1, with TRBD2 matching 7 bases. V dropped 3 bases and J dropped 12; count of bases not matched to a gene: 11. The CDR3 spans 14 residues. Germline CDR1 reads MGHDK; CDR2 reads SYGVNS. The CDR3 here is CASSDSGLLMPQFF. CDR3 DNA sequence: TGTGCCAGCAGTGATTCGGGACTACTAATGCCGCAGTTCTTC.

This chain joins TRBV4-2 and TRBJ1-2, with unresolved D. The CDR3 sequence is 15 residues long. The V end lost 1 base, the J end lost 4 bases, and 13 bases lay between the germline ends. Germline CDR1 is LGHNA and CDR2 is YNFKEQ. CDR3: CASSQAEEAIYGYTF. The CDR3 nucleotides read TGTGCCAGCAGCCAAGCCGAGGAAGCCATCTATGGCTACACCTTC.

V usage is TRBV6-1 and J usage is TRBJ1-2; 9 bases fit TRBD1. V trimming: 5 bases; J trimming: 8 bases; junction bases outside the gene matches: 12. CDR1 is MNHNS, CDR2 SASEGT, per germline. CDR3 length: 15 residues. The CDR3 protein is CASSPRTGEASGYTF. CDR3 bases: TGTGCCAGCAGTCCCCGGACAGGGGAAGCGAGCGGCTACACCTTC.

The rearrangement joins TRBV18 to TRBJ1-3, with 8 bases lining up with TRBD1. Trimming took 2 bases from V and 2 from J; bases not matched to a gene: 8. The CDR3 length is 17 residues. Per the germline V gene, CDR1 is KGHSH and CDR2 is LQKENI. The CDR3 region has the DNA TGTGCCAGCTCACCAACTAATCAGGGGGCCGCTGGAAACACCATATATTTT. Translation: CASSPTNQGAAGNTIYF.

The chain is built from TRBV28 and TRBJ2-7, with 11 bases aligning to TRBD1. Germline V gene lookup returns CDR1 MDHEN and CDR2 SYDVKM. V was pared by 5 bases and J by 6 bases, with 9 bases of the junction left unmatched. This CDR3 is 15 amino acids long. The CDR3: CASSVPGTGGLEQYF. DNA for the CDR3: TGTGCCAGCAGTGTTCCCGGGACAGGGGGGCTCGAGCAGTACTTC.

CDR3 protein: CASRGMGAGANVLTF. The DNA for the CDR3 is TGTGCCAGTAGGGGAATGGGGGCTGGGGCCAACGTCCTGACTTTC. V usage is TRBV19 and J usage is TRBJ2-6, with D perhaps matching TRBD1 or TRBD2 (5 bases each). This CDR3 has 15 amino acids. Per germline, CDR1 LNHDA and CDR2 SQIVND (reference sequence). V shed 6 bases and J shed 2 bases, with 11 bases lying between them.

This chain joins TRBV27 and TRBJ1-5, with TRBD1 matching 7 bases. Germline CDR1 MNHEY, CDR2 SMNVEV (reference sequence). The ends lost 5 bases at V and 1 base at J; junction bases unmatched: 11. The CDR3 runs 17 residues. The CDR3 nucleotides are TGTGCCAGCAGTCGAAAAATCGGGACAGTCAGCAATCAGCCCCAGCATTTT. Translated, it gives CASSRKIGTVSNQPQHF.

This chain connects TRBV29-1 to TRBJ2-7; the match to TRBD1 covers 11 bases. The CDR3 runs to 15 residues. Germline loops: CDR1 SQVTM, CDR2 ANQGSEA. Trimming took 3 bases from V and 0 from J; bases not matched to a gene: 4. The DNA for the CDR3 is TGCAGCGTTGATTCGGGGACAGGGGGCTCCTACGAGCAGTACTTC. It encodes CSVDSGTGGSYEQYF.

This rearrangement joins TRBV7-9 to TRBJ2-5; the D gene is possibly TRBD2 (6 bases). Deletions cut 1 base from V and 4 bases from J, with 10 bases between. Germline V CDR1 and CDR2: SEHNR, FQNEAQ (reference sequence). The CDR3 runs 14 residues. The CDR3 DNA follows: TGTGCCAGCAGCTTAGGTCCGGGGGTAGAGACCCAGTACTTC. It yields the protein CASSLGPGVETQYF.

The chain employs TRBV11-2 and TRBJ1-1; a possible D gene is TRBD1 (5 bases). The V gene lost 0 bases and the J gene lost 5 bases, with 7 bases spanning the gap. There are 13 residues in the CDR3. From germline, CDR1 is SGHAT and CDR2 FQNNGV. CDR3 coding DNA: TGTGCCAGCAGCTTAGACAGGGTGACTGAAGCTTTCTTT. Amino acid sequence: CASSLDRVTEAFF.

The V and J genes are TRBV4-3 and TRBJ1-5, with D possibly matching TRBD1 (6 bases). CDR1 is LGHNA, CDR2 YSLEER, per germline. Trimming left V 0 bases short and J 9 bases short, with 9 bases between. CDR3 length: 13 residues. The DNA of the CDR3 is TGCGCCAGCAGCCAAGACAGGGGAATGCCCCAGCATTTT. Protein product: CASSQDRGMPQHF.

This clone was observed once. This chain connects TRBV6-1 to TRBJ2-3, with 7 nucleotides matching TRBD2. The trim removed 6 bases at V and 2 bases at J, leaving 5 bases unmatched. The CDR3 length is 14 residues. CDR1 and CDR2 (germline): MNHNS, SASEGT. The CDR3 sequence: CASSSAGNTDTQYF. CDR3 in DNA: TGTGCCAGCAGCTCAGCGGGGAACACAGATACGCAGTATTTT.

The chain recombines TRBV28 with TRBJ2-3, with TRBD2 identical over 12 bases. The CDR3 has 15 residues. V shed 8 bases and J 1 base; nucleotides not matched to a gene: 4. Germline CDR1 MDHEN, CDR2 SYDVKM. The CDR3 protein is CASGRLAGGTDTQYF. The CDR3 DNA is TGTGCCAGCGGCCGACTAGCGGGGGGCACAGATACGCAGTATTTT.

The chain employs TRBV13 and TRBJ2-5; a possible D gene is TRBD1 (6 bases). Germline lookup yields CDR1 PRHDT and CDR2 FYEKMQ (reference sequence). Trimming took off 5 bases at V and 4 bases at J, with 14 bases between the two ends. The CDR3 totals 14 residues. The CDR3 DNA follows: TGTGCCAGCAGCACTCGGGACACGGCAGAGACCCAGTACTTC. The encoded protein is CASSTRDTAETQYF.

The chain uses TRBV11-2 and TRBJ2-3; no firm D call. The CDR3 totals 17 residues. Trimming left V 6 bases short and J 2 bases short, with 21 bases between. Germline V lookup: CDR1 SGHAT, CDR2 FQNNGV. The CDR3 region has the DNA TGTGCCAGCAGTCTTGTCGAAAAGAAGGGTTACACAGATACGCAGTATTTT. Translating gives CASSLVEKKGYTDTQYF.

The CDR3 here is CASSVSGKTDTQYF. Here the CDR3 DNA reads TGTGCCAGCAGCGTATCGGGGAAAACAGATACGCAGTATTTT. This chain links TRBV9 with TRBJ2-3; tentative D call: TRBD2 (5 bases). CDR1 is SGDLS, CDR2 YYNGEE, per germline. This CDR3 contains 14 residues. Trimming removed 1 base at V and 3 bases at J, with 9 bases between.

This chain joins TRBV6-6 and TRBJ2-7; D may be TRBD1 or TRBD2 (5 bases each). Germline V lookup: CDR1 MNHNY, CDR2 SVGAGI (reference sequence). The CDR3 length is 15 residues. Deletions cut 4 bases from V and 5 bases from J, with 18 bases between. The CDR3 nucleotides read TGTGCCAGCAGTTTCCGGGGCACAAGGATCAACGAGCAGTACTTC. Translation: CASSFRGTRINEQYF.

The rearrangement links TRBV28 to TRBJ1-2; D not resolved. The V gene lost 7 bases and the J gene lost 0 bases, with 15 bases spanning the gap. Germline assignment: CDR1 MDHEN and CDR2 SYDVKM. This CDR3 is built from 15 residues. CDR3: CASTPSLSANYGYTF. The CDR3, as DNA: TGTGCCAGCACCCCATCACTGTCGGCTAACTATGGCTACACCTTC.

The J gene is TRBJ1-5, the V gene TRBV6-6; 7 bases are a match to TRBD1. CDR3 length: 16 residues. Germline V gives CDR1 MNHNY, CDR2 SVGAGI (reference sequence). After removal of 2 bases from V and 4 bases from J, the junction contained 8 bases not matched to a gene. The CDR3 is CASSYGGGVGNQPQHF. The CDR3 coding sequence is TGTGCCAGCAGTTACGGAGGGGGCGTGGGAAATCAGCCCCAGCATTTT.

In regard to this clone: Mismatch with germline at one junction end may stem from a read error. V and J are TRBV7-7 and TRBJ2-1; D possibly corresponds to TRBD1 (5 bases). Germline CDR1 is SSHAT and CDR2 is FNYEAQ (reference sequence). CDR3 length equals 13 residues. The CDR3 nucleotides are TGTGCTAGCAGCTTAGACAGTTACAATGAGCAGTTCTTC. This sequence encodes CASSLDSYNEQFF.

The V and J genes are TRBV29-1 and TRBJ2-7; 8 nucleotides line up with TRBD2. The trim removed 4 bases at V and 7 bases at J, leaving 9 bases unmatched. Germline assignment: CDR1 SQVTM and CDR2 ANQGSEA. The CDR3 has 13 residues. The CDR3 nucleotides read TGCAGCGTTGGGCTAGCGGGTCGGGGGGAGCAGTACTTC. This sequence encodes CSVGLAGRGEQYF.

V and J are TRBV7-6 and TRBJ1-4; 9 bases fit TRBD1. Germline CDR1 and CDR2: SGHVS and FNYEAQ. The V segment lost 5 bases and the J segment 6 bases; nucleotides outside the gene matches: 7. The length of the CDR3 is 15 residues. The CDR3 DNA sequence: TGTGCCAGCAGCCCCGGGACAGGGTGGGATGAAAAACTGTTTTTT. Translating gives CASSPGTGWDEKLFF.

The J gene is TRBJ1-1, the V gene TRBV7-8; D not resolved. Germline CDR1 reads SGHVS; CDR2 reads FQNEAQ. V gave up 5 bases and J gave up 6 bases, with 10 bases separating them. The CDR3 is 12 amino acids. The CDR3 loop is CASSPTWSEAFF. The CDR3 region has the DNA TGTGCCAGCAGCCCCACGTGGTCTGAAGCTTTCTTT. Based on the CDR3 plus reference TRBV7-8 and TRBJ1-1, the full variable domain is GAGVSQSPRYKVAKRGQDVALRCDPISGHVSLFWYQQALGQGPEFLTYFQNEAQLDKSGLPSDRFFAERPEGSVSTLKIQRTQQEDSAVYLCASSPTWSEAFFGQGTRLTVV.

This chain joins TRBV2 and TRBJ1-1; D is uncertain. The CDR3 covers 14 residues. The ends were cut back, 3 bases at V and 0 bases at J, with 8 bases in the middle. CDR1 is SNHLY and CDR2 is FYNNEI in the germline V gene. Written as DNA, the CDR3 is TGTGCCAGCAGTGAGTCCGGTATGAACACTGAAGCTTTCTTT. Encoded protein: CASSESGMNTEAFF.

This clone has more than one count but fewer than ten. The V call is TRBV2, the J call TRBJ1-2; 7 bases align to TRBD1. The CDR3 consists of 12 residues. The junction had 4 bases not matched to a gene; V was cut back by 8 bases and J by 4 bases. From germline, CDR1 is SNHLY and CDR2 FYNNEI. As DNA, the CDR3 is TGTGCCAGCCGACAGGGCCCCTATGGCTACACCTTC. It is translated as CASRQGPYGYTF.

This chain connects TRBV30 to TRBJ1-2; the D is unclear. Trimming stripped 4 bases from V and 6 bases from J, with 12 bases between. From germline, CDR1 is GTSNPN and CDR2 SVGIG (reference sequence). CDR3 length: 12 residues. This CDR3 is CAWTRDVNGYTF. The CDR3 region has the DNA TGTGCCTGGACTCGGGATGTCAATGGCTACACCTTC.

V usage is TRBV30 and J usage is TRBJ2-7; perhaps TRBD2 as D (5 bases). The CDR3 consists of 14 residues. The V gene lost 0 bases and the J gene lost 1 base, with 10 bases spanning the gap. Germline CDR1 GTSNPN, CDR2 SVGIG (reference sequence). The CDR3 protein is CAWSVPGGSYEQYF. The CDR3 DNA reads TGTGCCTGGAGTGTACCAGGAGGATCCTACGAGCAGTACTTC.